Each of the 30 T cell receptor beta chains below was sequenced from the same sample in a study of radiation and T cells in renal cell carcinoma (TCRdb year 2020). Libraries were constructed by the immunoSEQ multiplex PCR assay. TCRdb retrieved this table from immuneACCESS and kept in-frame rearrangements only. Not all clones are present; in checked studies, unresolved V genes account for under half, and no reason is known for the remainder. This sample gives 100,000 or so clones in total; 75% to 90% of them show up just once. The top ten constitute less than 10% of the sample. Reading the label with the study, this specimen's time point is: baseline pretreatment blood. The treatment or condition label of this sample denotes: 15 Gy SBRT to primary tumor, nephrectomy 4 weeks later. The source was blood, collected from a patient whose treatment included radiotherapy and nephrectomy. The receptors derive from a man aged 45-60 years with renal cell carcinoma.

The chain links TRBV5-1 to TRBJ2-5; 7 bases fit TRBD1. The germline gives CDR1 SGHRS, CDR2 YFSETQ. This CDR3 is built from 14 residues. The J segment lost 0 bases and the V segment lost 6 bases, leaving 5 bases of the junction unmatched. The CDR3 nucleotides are TGCGCCAGCACCCCAGGGGGATACCAAGAGACCCAGTACTTC. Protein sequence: CASTPGGYQETQYF. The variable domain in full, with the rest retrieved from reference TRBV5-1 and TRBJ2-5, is KAGVTQTPRYLIKTRGQQVTLSCSPISGHRSVSWYQQTPGQGLQFLFEYFSETQRNKGNFPGRFSGRQFSNSRSEMNVSTLELGDSALYLCASTPGGYQETQYFGPGTRLLVL.

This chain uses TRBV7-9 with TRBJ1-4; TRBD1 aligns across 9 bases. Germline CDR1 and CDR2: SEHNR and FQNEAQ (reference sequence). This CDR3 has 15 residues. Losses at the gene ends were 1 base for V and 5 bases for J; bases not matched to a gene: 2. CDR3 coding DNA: TGTGCCAGCAGCTTAGGAGGACAGGGGAATGAAAAACTGTTTTTT. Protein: CASSLGGQGNEKLFF.

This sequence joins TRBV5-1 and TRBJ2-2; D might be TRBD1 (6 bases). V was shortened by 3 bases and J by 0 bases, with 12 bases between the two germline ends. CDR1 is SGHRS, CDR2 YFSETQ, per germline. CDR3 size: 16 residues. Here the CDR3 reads CASSSGQSANTGELFF. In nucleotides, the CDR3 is TGCGCCAGCAGCTCCGGACAGAGCGCGAACACCGGGGAGCTGTTTTTT.

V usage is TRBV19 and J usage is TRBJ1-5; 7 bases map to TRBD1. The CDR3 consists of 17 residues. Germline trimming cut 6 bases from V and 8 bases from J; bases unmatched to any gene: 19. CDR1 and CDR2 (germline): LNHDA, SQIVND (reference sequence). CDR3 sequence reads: CASRGTGAESERKPQHF. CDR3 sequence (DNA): TGTGCCAGTAGGGGAACAGGGGCCGAGTCTGAGCGTAAGCCCCAGCATTTT.

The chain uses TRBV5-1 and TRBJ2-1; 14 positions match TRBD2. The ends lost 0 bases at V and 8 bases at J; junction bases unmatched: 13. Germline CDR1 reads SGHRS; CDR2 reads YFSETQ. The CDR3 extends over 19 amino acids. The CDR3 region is CASSLGLAGGISSFDEQFF. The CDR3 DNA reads TGCGCCAGCAGCTTGGGACTAGCGGGAGGGATTAGTTCTTTCGATGAGCAGTTCTTC.

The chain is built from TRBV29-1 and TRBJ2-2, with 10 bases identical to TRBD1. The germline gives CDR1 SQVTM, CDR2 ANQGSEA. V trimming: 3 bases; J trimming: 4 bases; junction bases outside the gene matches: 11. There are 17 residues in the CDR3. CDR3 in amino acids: CSVDLDRGLSGTGELFF. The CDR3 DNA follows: TGCAGCGTTGACCTAGACAGGGGGCTCTCAGGCACCGGGGAGCTGTTTTTT.

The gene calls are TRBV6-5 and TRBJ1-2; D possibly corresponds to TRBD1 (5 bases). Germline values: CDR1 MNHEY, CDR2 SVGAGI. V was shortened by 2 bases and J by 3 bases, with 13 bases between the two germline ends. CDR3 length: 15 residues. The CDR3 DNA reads TGTGCCAGCAGTTACACAGGCCCCGCCGACTATGGCTACACCTTC. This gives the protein CASSYTGPADYGYTF.

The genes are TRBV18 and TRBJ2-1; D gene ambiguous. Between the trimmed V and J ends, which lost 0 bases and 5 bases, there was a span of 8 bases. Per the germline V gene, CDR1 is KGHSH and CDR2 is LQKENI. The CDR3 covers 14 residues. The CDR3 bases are TGTGCCAGCTCACCACCTTCGAGTAACAATGAGCAGTTCTTC. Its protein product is CASSPPSSNNEQFF. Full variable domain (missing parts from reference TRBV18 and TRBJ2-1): NAGVMQNPRHLVRRRGQEARLRCSPMKGHSHVYWYRQLPEEGLKFMVYLQKENIIDESGMPKERFSAEFPKEGPSILRIQQVVRGDSAAYFCASSPPSSNNEQFFGPGTRLTVL.

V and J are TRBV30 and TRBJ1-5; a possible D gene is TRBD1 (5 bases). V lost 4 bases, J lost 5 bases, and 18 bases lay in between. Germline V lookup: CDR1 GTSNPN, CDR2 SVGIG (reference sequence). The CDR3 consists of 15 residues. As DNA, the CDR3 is TGTGCCTGGAATGGCTGGGGGGACCCCTATCAGCCCCAGCATTTT. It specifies CAWNGWGDPYQPQHF.

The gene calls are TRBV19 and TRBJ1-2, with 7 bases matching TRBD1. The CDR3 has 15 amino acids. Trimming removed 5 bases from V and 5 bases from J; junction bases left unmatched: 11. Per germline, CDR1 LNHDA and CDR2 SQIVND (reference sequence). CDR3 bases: TGTGCCAGTAGTGGTCGGGGACAGCAAAATTATGGCTACACCTTC. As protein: CASSGRGQQNYGYTF.

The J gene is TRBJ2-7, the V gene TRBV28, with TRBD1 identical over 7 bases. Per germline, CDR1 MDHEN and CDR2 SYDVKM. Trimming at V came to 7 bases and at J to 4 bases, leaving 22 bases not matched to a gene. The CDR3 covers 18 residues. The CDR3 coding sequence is TGTGCCAGCATTTCGACAGGGAAGGTAAGGGTGTTTAGGTACGAGCAGTACTTC. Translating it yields CASISTGKVRVFRYEQYF.

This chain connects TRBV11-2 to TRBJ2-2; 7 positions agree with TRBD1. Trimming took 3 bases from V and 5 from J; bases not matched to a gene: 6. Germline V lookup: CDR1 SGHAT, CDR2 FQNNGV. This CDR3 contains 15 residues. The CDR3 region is CASSFRQGWTGELFF. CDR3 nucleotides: TGTGCCAGCAGCTTTCGACAGGGTTGGACCGGGGAGCTGTTTTTT. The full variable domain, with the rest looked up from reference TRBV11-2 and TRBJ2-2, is EAGVAQSPRYKIIEKRQSVAFWCNPISGHATLYWYQQILGQGPKLLIQFQNNGVVDDSQLPKDRFSAERLKGVDSTLKIQPAKLEDSAVYLCASSFRQGWTGELFFGEGSRLTVL.

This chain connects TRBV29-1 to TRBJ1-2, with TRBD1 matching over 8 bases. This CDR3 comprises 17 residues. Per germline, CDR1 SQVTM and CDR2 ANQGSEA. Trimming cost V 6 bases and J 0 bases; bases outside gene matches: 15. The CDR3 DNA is TGCAGCGTCTCCCATGGGGCAGGGGGCCAATCTAACTATGGCTACACCTTC. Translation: CSVSHGAGGQSNYGYTF.

The CDR3 nucleotides are TGTGCCAGCAGCATCTATGGCTACACCTTC. Translating it yields CASSIYGYTF. This chain joins TRBV6-6 and TRBJ1-2, with D hard to call. The CDR3 is 10 residues long. V dropped 6 bases and J dropped 4 bases, with 3 bases sitting between them. Germline lookup yields CDR1 MNHNY and CDR2 SVGAGI (reference sequence).

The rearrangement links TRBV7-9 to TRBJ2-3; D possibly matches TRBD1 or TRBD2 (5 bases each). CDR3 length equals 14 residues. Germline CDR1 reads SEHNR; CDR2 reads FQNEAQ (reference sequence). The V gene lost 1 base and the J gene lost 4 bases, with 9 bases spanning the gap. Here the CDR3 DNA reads TGTGCCAGCAGCTTAGAAGGGACCGCAGATACGCAGTATTTT. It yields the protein CASSLEGTADTQYF.

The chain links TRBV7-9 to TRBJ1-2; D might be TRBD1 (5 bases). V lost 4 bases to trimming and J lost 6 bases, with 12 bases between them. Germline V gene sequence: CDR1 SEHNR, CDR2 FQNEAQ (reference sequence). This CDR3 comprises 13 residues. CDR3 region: CASSSSGGDGYTF. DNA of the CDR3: TGTGCCAGCAGCTCCAGTGGGGGGGATGGCTACACCTTC.

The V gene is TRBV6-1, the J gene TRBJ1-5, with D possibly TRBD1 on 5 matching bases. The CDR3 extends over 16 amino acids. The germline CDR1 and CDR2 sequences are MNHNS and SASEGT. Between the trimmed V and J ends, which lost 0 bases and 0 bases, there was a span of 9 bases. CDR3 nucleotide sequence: TGTGCCAGCAGTGAAGCATGGGGGTATAGCAATCAGCCCCAGCATTTT. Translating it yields CASSEAWGYSNQPQHF.

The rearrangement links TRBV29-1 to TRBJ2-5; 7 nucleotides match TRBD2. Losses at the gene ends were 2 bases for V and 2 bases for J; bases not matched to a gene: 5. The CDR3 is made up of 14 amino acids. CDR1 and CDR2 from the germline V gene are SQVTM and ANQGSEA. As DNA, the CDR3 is TGCAGCGTTGAATCGGGTAGCGGGCAAGAGACCCAGTACTTC. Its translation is CSVESGSGQETQYF. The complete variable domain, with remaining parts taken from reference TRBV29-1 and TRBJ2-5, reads SAVISQKPSRDICQRGTSLTIQCQVDSQVTMMFWYRQQPGQSLTLIATANQGSEATYESGFVIDKFPISRPNLTFSTLTVSNMSPEDSSIYLCSVESGSGQETQYFGPGTRLLVL.

Here the CDR3 DNA reads TGTGCCAGCAGCCCATTGACAGGGTTGGGGGCCAACGTCCTGACTTTC. Its translation: CASSPLTGLGANVLTF. The rearrangement joins TRBV14 to TRBJ2-6; 7 bases match TRBD1. CDR3 length equals 16 residues. V was pared by 4 bases and J by 4 bases, with 7 bases of the junction left unmatched. The germline gives CDR1 SGHDN, CDR2 FVKESK.

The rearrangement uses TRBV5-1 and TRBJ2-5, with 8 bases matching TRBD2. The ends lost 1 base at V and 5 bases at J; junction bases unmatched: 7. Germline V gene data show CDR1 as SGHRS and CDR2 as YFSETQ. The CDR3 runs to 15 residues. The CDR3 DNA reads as TGCGCCAGCAGCTTGTTCGGGGGGGCCTTGGAGACCCAGTACTTC. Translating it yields CASSLFGGALETQYF.

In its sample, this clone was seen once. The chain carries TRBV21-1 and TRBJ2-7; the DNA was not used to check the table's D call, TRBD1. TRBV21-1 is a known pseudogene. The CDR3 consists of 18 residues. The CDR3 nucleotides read TGTGCCAGCAGCAAAGTGTCGTGGTGGGACACGGTCACCTACGAGCAGTACTTC. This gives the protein CASSKVSWWDTVTYEQYF.

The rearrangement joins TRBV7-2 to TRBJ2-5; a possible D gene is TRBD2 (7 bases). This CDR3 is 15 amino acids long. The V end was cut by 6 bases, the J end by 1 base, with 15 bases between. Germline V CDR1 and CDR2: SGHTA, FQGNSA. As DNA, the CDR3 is TGTGCCAGCAGTCAAGAGGGGGGGGGCCAAGAGACCCAGTACTTC. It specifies CASSQEGGGQETQYF.

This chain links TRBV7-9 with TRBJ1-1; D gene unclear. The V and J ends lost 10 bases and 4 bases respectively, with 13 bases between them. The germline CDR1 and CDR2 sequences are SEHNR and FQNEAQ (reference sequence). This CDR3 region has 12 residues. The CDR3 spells CAIGETGTEAFF. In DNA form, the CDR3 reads TGTGCCATCGGAGAGACGGGCACTGAAGCTTTCTTT.

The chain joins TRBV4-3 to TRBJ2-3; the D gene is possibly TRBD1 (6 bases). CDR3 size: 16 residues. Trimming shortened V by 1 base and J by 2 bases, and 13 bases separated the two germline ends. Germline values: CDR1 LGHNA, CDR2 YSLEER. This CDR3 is CASSQGRDTNTDTQYF. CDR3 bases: TGCGCCAGCAGCCAAGGCCGGGACACGAACACAGATACGCAGTATTTT.

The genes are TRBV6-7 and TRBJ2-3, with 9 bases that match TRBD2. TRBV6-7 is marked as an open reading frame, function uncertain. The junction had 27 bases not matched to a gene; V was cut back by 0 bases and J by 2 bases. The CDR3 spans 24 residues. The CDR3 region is CASSYSCGGVLYHPLSTYTDTQYF. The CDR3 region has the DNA TGTGCCAGCAGTTACTCTTGCGGGGGGGTGCTCTATCACCCTCTATCGACCTACACAGATACGCAGTATTTT.

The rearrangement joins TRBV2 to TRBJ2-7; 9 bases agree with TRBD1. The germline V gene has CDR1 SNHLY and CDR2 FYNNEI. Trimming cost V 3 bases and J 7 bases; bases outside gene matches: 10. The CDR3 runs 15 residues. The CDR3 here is CASSEGQGGTEEQYF. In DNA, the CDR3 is TGTGCCAGCAGTGAGGGACAGGGTGGCACTGAAGAGCAGTACTTC.

CDR3: CASSPWAQYF. The CDR3 DNA sequence: TGTGCCAGCAGTCCCTGGGCGCAGTATTTT. The chain couples TRBV6-1 to TRBJ2-3; no clear D. V shed 5 bases and J shed 10 bases, with 7 bases lying between them. This CDR3 region has 10 residues. The germline V gene encodes CDR1 MNHNS and CDR2 SASEGT.

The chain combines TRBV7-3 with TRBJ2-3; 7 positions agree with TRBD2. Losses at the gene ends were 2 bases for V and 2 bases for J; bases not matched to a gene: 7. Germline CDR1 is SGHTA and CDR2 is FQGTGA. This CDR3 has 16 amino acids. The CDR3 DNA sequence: TGTGCCAGCAGCTTAGGCCGGGGAGGGAACACAGATACGCAGTATTTT. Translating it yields CASSLGRGGNTDTQYF.

The CDR3 nucleotides read TGTGCCAGCAGTAAAAGGACGGGGGGATATGAAAAACTGTTTTTT. Encoded protein: CASSKRTGGYEKLFF. J is TRBJ1-4 and V is TRBV6-5, with D possibly TRBD1 on 5 matching bases. This CDR3 spans 15 amino acids. Trimming took off 5 bases at V and 6 bases at J, with 16 bases between the two ends. Germline V CDR1 and CDR2: MNHEY, SVGAGI.

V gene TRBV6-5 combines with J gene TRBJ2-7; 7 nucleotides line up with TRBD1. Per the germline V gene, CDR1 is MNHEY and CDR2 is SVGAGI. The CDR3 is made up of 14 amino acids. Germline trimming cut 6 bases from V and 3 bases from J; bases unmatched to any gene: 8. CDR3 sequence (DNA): TGTGCCAGCAGCTCCGGACAGGTTGACTACGAGCAGTACTTC. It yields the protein CASSSGQVDYEQYF.